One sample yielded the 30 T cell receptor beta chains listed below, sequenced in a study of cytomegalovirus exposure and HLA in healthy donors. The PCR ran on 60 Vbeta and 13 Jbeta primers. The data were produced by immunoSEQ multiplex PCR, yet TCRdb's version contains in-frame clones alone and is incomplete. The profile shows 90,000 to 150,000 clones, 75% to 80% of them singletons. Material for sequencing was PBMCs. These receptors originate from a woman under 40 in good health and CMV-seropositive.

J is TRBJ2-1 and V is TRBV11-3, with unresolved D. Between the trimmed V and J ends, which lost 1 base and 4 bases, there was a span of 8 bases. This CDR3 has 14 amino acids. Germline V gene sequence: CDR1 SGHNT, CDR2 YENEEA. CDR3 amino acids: CASSLGQAYNEQFF. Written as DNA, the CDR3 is TGTGCCAGCAGCTTAGGGCAGGCTTACAATGAGCAGTTCTTC.

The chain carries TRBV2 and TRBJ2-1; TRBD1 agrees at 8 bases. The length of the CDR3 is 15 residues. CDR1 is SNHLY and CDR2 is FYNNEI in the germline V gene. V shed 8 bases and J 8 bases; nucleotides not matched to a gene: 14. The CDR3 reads CASFQGAGGWHEQFF. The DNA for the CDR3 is TGTGCCAGCTTCCAGGGGGCAGGTGGTTGGCATGAGCAGTTCTTC.

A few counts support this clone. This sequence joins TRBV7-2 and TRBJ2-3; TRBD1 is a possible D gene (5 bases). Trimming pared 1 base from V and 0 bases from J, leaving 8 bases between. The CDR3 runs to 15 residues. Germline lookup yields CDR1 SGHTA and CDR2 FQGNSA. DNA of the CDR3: TGTGCCAGCAGCTTAGTCGACAGTAGCACAGATACGCAGTATTTT. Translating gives CASSLVDSSTDTQYF.

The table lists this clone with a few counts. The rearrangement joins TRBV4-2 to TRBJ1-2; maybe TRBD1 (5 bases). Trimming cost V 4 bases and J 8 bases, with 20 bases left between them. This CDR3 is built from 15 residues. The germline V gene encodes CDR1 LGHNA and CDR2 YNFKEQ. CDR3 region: CASSPYQGPTGGYTF. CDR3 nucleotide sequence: TGTGCCAGCAGCCCTTACCAGGGTCCGACTGGAGGCTACACCTTC.

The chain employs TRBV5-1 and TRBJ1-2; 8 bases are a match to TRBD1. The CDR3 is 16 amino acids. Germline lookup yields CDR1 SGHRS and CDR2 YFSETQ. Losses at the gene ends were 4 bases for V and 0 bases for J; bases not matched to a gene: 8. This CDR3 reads CASSQGATPSNYGYTF. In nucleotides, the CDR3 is TGCGCCAGCAGCCAGGGGGCCACACCATCTAACTATGGCTACACCTTC. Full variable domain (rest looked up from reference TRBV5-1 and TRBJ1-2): KAGVTQTPRYLIKTRGQQVTLSCSPISGHRSVSWYQQTPGQGLQFLFEYFSETQRNKGNFPGRFSGRQFSNSRSEMNVSTLELGDSALYLCASSQGATPSNYGYTFGSGTRLTVV.

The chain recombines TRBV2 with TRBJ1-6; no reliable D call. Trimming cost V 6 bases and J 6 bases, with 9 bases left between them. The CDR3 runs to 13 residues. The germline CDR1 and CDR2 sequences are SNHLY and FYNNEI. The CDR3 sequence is CASRPTINSPLHF. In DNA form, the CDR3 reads TGTGCCAGCAGGCCGACAATTAATTCACCCCTCCACTTT.

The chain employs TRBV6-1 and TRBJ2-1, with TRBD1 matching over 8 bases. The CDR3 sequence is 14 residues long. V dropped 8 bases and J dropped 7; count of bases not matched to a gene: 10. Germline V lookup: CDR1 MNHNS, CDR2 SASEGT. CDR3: CASRGQGKANEQFF. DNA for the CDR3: TGTGCCAGCCGCGGACAGGGAAAAGCGAATGAGCAGTTCTTC.

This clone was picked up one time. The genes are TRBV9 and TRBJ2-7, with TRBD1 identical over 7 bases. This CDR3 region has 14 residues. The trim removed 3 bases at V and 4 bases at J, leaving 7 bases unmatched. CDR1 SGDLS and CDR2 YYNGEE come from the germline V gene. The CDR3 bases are TGTGCCAGCAGCGAGGGGGACAGCCCGTACGAGCAGTACTTC. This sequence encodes CASSEGDSPYEQYF. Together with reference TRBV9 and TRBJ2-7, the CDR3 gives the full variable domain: DSGVTQTPKHLITATGQRVTLRCSPRSGDLSVYWYQQSLDQGLQFLIQYYNGEERAKGNILERFSAQQFPDLHSELNLSSLELGDSALYFCASSEGDSPYEQYFGPGTRLTVT.

The CDR3 DNA reads as TGTGCCAGCAGCCAGGGGGGATATACGCAGTATTTT. As protein: CASSQGGYTQYF. This chain connects TRBV7-6 to TRBJ2-3; D is perhaps TRBD1 (7 bases). The germline CDR1 and CDR2 sequences are SGHVS and FNYEAQ. Trimming took 5 bases from V and 7 from J, leaving 10 bases between them. CDR3 length equals 12 residues. The variable domain in full, completed from reference TRBV7-6 and TRBJ2-3, reads GAGVSQSPRYKVTKRGQDVALRCDPISGHVSLYWYRQALGQGPEFLTYFNYEAQQDKSGLPNDRFSAERPEGSISTLTIQRTEQRDSAMYRCASSQGGYTQYFGPGTRLTVL.

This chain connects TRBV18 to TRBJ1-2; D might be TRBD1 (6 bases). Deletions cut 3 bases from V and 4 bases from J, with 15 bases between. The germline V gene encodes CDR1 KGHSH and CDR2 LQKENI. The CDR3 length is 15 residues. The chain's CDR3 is CASSPQGFVSYGYTF. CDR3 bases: TGTGCCAGCTCACCCCAGGGGTTCGTGAGCTATGGCTACACCTTC.

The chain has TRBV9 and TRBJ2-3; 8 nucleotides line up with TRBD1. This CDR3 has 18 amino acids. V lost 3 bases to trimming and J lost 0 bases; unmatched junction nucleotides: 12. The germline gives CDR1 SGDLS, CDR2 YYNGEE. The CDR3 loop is CASSARTGTGHSTDTQYF. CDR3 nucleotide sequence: TGTGCCAGCAGCGCCAGAACCGGGACAGGCCATAGCACAGATACGCAGTATTTT.

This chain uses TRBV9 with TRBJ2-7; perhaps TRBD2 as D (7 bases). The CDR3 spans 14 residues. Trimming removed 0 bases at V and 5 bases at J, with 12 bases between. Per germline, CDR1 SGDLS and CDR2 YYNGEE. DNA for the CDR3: TGTGCCAGCAGCGTAGCGGGGGGCTTCAACGAGCAGTACTTC. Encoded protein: CASSVAGGFNEQYF.

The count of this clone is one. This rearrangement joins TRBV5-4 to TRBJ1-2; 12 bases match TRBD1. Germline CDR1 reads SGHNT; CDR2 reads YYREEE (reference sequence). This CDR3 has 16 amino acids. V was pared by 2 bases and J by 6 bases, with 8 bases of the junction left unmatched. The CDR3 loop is CASSLVGQGAGDGYTF. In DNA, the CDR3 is TGTGCCAGCAGCTTAGTGGGACAGGGGGCTGGGGATGGCTACACCTTC.

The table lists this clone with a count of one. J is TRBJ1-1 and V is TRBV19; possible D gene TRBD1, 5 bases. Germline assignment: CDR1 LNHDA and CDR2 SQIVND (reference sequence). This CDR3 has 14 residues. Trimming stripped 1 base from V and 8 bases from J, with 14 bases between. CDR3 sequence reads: CASSIATVEFEAFF. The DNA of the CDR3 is TGTGCCAGTAGTATAGCGACAGTCGAATTCGAAGCTTTCTTT.

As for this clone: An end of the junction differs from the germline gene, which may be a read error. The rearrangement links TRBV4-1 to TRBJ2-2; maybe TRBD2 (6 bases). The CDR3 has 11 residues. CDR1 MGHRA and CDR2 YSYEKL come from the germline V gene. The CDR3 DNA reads TGCGCCAGCAGCCAAGGGGGAGGACTGTTCTTT. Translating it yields CASSQGGGLFF.

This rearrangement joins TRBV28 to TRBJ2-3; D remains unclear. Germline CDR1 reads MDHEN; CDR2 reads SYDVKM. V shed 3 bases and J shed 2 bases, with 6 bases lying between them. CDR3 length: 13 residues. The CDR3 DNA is TGTGCCAGCAGTTTGTTCTACACAGATACGCAGTATTTT. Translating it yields CASSLFYTDTQYF.

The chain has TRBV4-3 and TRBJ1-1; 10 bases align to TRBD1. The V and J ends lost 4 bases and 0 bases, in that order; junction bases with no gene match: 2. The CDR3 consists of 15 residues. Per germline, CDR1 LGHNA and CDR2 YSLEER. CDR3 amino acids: CASSPDRGMNTEAFF. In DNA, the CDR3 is TGCGCCAGCAGCCCGGACAGGGGGATGAACACTGAAGCTTTCTTT.

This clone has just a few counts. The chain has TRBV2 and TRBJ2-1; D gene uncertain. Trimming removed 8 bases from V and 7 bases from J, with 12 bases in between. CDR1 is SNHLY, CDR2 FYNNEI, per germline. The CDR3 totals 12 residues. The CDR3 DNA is TGTGCCAGCTTACTGCAGGCGAATGAGCAGTTCTTC. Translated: CASLLQANEQFF. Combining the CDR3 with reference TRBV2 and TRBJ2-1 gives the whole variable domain EPEVTQTPSHQVTQMGQEVILRCVPISNHLYFYWYRQILGQKVEFLVSFYNNEISEKSEIFDDQFSVERPDGSNFTLKIRSTKLEDSAMYFCASLLQANEQFFGPGTRLTVL.

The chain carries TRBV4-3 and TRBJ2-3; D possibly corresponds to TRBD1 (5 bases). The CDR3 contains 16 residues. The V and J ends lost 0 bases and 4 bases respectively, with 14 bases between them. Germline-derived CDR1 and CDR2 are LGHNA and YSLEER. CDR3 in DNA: TGCGCCAGCAGCCAAGATTACAGGCTTCCTCCAGATACGCAGTATTTT. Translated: CASSQDYRLPPDTQYF.

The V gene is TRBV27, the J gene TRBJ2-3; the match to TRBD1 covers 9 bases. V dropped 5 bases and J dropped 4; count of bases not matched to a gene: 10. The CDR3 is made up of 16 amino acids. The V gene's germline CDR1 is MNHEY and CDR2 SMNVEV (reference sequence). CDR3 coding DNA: TGTGCCAGCAGTAAATACAGGGGGCGCGGGGCAGATACGCAGTATTTT. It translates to CASSKYRGRGADTQYF.

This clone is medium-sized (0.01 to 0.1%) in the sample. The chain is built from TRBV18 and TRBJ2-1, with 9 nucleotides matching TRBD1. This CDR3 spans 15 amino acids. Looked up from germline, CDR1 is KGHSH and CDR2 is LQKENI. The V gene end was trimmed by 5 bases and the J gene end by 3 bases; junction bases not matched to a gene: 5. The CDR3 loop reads CASSAVTGGYNEQFF. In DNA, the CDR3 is TGTGCCAGCTCAGCCGTGACAGGGGGCTACAATGAGCAGTTCTTC. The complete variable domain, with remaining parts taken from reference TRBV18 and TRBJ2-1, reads NAGVMQNPRHLVRRRGQEARLRCSPMKGHSHVYWYRQLPEEGLKFMVYLQKENIIDESGMPKERFSAEFPKEGPSILRIQQVVRGDSAAYFCASSAVTGGYNEQFFGPGTRLTVL.

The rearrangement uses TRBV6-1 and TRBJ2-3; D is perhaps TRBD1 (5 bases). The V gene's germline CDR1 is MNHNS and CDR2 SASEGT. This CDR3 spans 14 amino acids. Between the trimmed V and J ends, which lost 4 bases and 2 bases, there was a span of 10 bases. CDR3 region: CASSGTTATDTQYF. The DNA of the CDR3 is TGTGCCAGCAGTGGGACGACAGCCACAGATACGCAGTATTTT.

The CDR3 DNA sequence: TGTGCCAGCAGCTTTCCAGGTTCCGGGGAGCTGTTTTTT. Translated: CASSFPGSGELFF. The J gene is TRBJ2-2, the V gene TRBV7-3, with D uncertain. V was trimmed by 3 bases and J by 6 bases, leaving 8 bases between them. Germline CDR1 and CDR2: SGHTA and FQGTGA. The CDR3 covers 13 residues.

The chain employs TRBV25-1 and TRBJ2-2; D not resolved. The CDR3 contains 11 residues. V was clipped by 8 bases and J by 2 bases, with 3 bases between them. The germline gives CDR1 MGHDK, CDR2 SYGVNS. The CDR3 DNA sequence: TGTGCCAGCCAAAACACCGGGGAGCTGTTTTTT. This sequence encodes CASQNTGELFF.

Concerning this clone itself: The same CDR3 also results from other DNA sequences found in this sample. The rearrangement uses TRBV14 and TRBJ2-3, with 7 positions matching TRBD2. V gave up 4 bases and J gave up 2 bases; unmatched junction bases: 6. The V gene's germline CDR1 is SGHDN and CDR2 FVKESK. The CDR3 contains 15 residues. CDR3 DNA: TGTGCCAGCAGCCCCCGGCGGGGGATCACAGATACGCAGTATTTT. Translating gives CASSPRRGITDTQYF.

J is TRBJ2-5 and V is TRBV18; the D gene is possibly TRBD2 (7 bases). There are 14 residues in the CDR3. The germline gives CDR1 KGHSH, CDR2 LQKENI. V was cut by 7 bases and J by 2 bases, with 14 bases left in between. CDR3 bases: TGTGCCAGCTGCGTGGGGGGGCGGCAAGAGACCCAGTACTTC. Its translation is CASCVGGRQETQYF. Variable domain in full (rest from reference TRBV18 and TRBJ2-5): NAGVMQNPRHLVRRRGQEARLRCSPMKGHSHVYWYRQLPEEGLKFMVYLQKENIIDESGMPKERFSAEFPKEGPSILRIQQVVRGDSAAYFCASCVGGRQETQYFGPGTRLLVL.

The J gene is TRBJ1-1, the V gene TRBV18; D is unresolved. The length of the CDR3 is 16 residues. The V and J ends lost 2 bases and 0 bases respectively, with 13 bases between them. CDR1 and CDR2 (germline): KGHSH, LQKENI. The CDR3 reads CASSPGSGKLNTEAFF. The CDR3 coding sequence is TGTGCCAGCTCACCAGGTAGCGGCAAGCTGAACACTGAAGCTTTCTTT.

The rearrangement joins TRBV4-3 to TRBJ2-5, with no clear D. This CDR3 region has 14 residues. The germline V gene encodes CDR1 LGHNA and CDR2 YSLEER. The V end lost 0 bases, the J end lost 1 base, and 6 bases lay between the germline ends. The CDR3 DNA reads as TGCGCCAGCAGCCAAGACCCCTTCCAAGAGACCCAGTACTTC. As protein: CASSQDPFQETQYF.

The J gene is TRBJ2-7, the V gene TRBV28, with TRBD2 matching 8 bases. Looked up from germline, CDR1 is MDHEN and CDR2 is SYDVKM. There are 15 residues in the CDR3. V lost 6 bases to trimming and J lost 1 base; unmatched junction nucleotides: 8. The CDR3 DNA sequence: TGTGCCAGCAGCCCACCGGGGACTAGATCCTACGAGCAGTACTTC. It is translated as CASSPPGTRSYEQYF.

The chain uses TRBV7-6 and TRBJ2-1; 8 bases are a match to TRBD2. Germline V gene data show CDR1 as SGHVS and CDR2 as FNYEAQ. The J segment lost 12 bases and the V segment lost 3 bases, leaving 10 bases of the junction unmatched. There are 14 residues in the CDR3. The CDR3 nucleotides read TGTGCCAGCAGCTTCGAAATGGCGGGGGGTGTGCAGTTCTTC. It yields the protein CASSFEMAGGVQFF.